This is a list of T cell receptor beta chains from one sample in a study of blood T cell repertoires in COVID-19. TCRdb's table, derived via immunoSEQ multiplex PCR, lists solely in-frame clones and lacks some. The data contain some 160,000 clones, around 83% of them seen just once; the ten biggest clones take up 13%. What was sequenced was peripheral blood. Source of these receptors: a man between 65 and 85 years old who had recovered from COVID-19. Both conserved end residues are part of each CDR3. A D gene is named only where the DNA matches it firmly. Size tells how often a clone was seen (once, few, many) or the class of an expanded clone, and some rows leave it out.

18,TRBV7-2,TRBD2,TRBJ2-1,-,TGTGCCAGCAGCCTCCAAAGAGATAGGACTAGCGATTACAATGAGCAGTTCTTC,CASSLQRDRTSDYNEQFF
14,TRBV10-2,-,TRBJ1-1,few,TGCGCCAGCAATGATCGGGGCGCGGGGACTGAAGCTTTCTTT,CASNDRGAGTEAFF
14,TRBV3-1/TRBV3-2,-,TRBJ1-1,-,TGTGCCAGCAGCCCCAGGGATCTGAACACTGAAGCTTTCTTT,CASSPRDLNTEAFF
14,TRBV7-9,-,TRBJ2-2,-,TGTGCCAGCAGCTTACCAACAGGGTCCGGGGAGCTGTTTTTT,CASSLPTGSGELFF
17,TRBV4-1,TRBD1,TRBJ2-3,few,TGCGCCAGCAGCCAAGATTCGGACAGGGGGCACGGAGATACGCAGTATTTT,CASSQDSDRGHGDTQYF
15,TRBV19,-,TRBJ1-5,few,TGTGCCAGTAGTATAGCCGGGGCGGGGAGTCAGCCCCAGCATTTT,CASSIAGAGSQPQHF
14,TRBV27,-,TRBJ2-7,-,TGTGCCAGCAGTTTATCGGGCCCCGGCCGCGAGCAGTACTTC,CASSLSGPGREQYF
15,TRBV5-5,TRBD1,TRBJ1-5,few,TGTGCCAGCAGCCTGGGGGGACAGGGCAATCAGCCCCAGCATTTT,CASSLGGQGNQPQHF
16,TRBV27,TRBD2,TRBJ2-7,-,TGTGCCAGCAGTTTCGATTGGACTAGCGGATTTTACGAGCAGTACTTC,CASSFDWTSGFYEQYF
16,TRBV3-1/TRBV3-2,TRBD2,TRBJ2-3,-,TGTGCCAGCAGCCAAGATCGAACGGGAGGGCCAGATACGCAGTATTTT,CASSQDRTGGPDTQYF
14,TRBV10-1,-,TRBJ1-2,once,TGCGCCAGCAAGAAGGGAGTCCTTGGCTATGGCTACACCTTC,CASKKGVLGYGYTF
15,TRBV5-1,TRBD1,TRBJ2-5,-,TGCGCCAGCAGCACTGGACAGGGACTTAAAGAGACCCAGTACTTC,CASSTGQGLKETQYF
13,TRBV5-6,-,TRBJ1-2,-,TGTGCCAGCAGGGTAGACATGAACTATGGCTACACCTTC,CASRVDMNYGYTF
15,TRBV7-3,TRBD2,TRBJ2-7,-,TGTGCCAGCAGCTTAGGACTAGCGGGGCCCTACGAGCAGTACTTC,CASSLGLAGPYEQYF
16,TRBV5-4,TRBD2,TRBJ2-1,-,TGTGCCAGCAGCTTGTATCTAGCGGGAGGGACCAATGAGCAGTTCTTC,CASSLYLAGGTNEQFF
15,TRBV5-1,TRBD1,TRBJ1-1,-,TGCGCCAGCAGCCTGACAGGGGAGGTTGACACTGAAGCTTTCTTT,CASSLTGEVDTEAFF
15,TRBV18,-,TRBJ2-2,-,TGTGCCAGCTCACCACAGGAGGGGAACACCGGGGAGCTGTTTTTT,CASSPQEGNTGELFF
16,TRBV10-1,TRBD2,TRBJ2-1,-,TGCGCCAGCAGTGAGTCTAGCGGGATCAATCACAATGAGCAGTTCTTC,CASSESSGINHNEQFF
13,TRBV7-9,-,TRBJ2-7,-,TGTGCCAGTGGTCCTGGCGGGTCCTACGAGCAGTACTTC,CASGPGGSYEQYF
15,TRBV7-8,-,TRBJ2-5,-,TGTGCCAGCATCCCCGGGGGGCTCTATCAAGAGACCCAGTACTTC,CASIPGGLYQETQYF
14,TRBV10-3,-,TRBJ1-4,-,TGTGCCATCAGGGGGAGTGCAACTAATGAAAAACTGTTTTTT,CAIRGSATNEKLFF
17,TRBV19,TRBD1,TRBJ1-1,-,TGTGCCAGTAGTCTACTAGGGACAGGCAGATTGAACACTGAAGCTTTCTTT,CASSLLGTGRLNTEAFF
11,TRBV6-6,-,TRBJ2-7,few,TGTGCGGGGGGAGATACCTACGAGCAGTACTTC,CAGGDTYEQYF
13,TRBV9,-,TRBJ1-6,-,TGTGCCAGCAGCCGGGACACCTCCGTGGCCCTCCACTTT,CASSRDTSVALHF
14,TRBV7-9,TRBD2,TRBJ2-5,-,TGTGCCAGTGGGGGCGGGAGGGCCCAAGAGACCCAGTACTTC,CASGGGRAQETQYF
14,TRBV5-4,-,TRBJ2-2,once,TGTGCCAGCAGCTTGCAGGGAGGCACCGGGGAGCTGTTTTTT,CASSLQGGTGELFF
15,TRBV6-1,TRBD2,TRBJ2-5,-,TGTGCCAGCAGTGAACGGGGGGGAGCCGCTGAGACCCAGTACTTC,CASSERGGAAETQYF
13,TRBV6-6,-,TRBJ2-5,-,TGTGCCAGCAGGGAGGACTATCAAGAGACCCAGTACTTC,CASREDYQETQYF
15,TRBV4-3,-,TRBJ2-7,many,TGCGCCAGCAGCCAAGTGGTAGCGGTCCAGTACGAGCAGTACTTC,CASSQVVAVQYEQYF
13,TRBV28,-,TRBJ2-3,-,TGTGCCACCACAAGAAGTCTCACAGATACGCAGTATTTT,CATTRSLTDTQYF
15,TRBV5-1,-,TRBJ2-1,-,TGCGCCAGCAGCTTCGGACAGGGAGGGCACAATGAGCAGTTCTTC,CASSFGQGGHNEQFF
14,TRBV5-1,TRBD1,TRBJ2-7,few,TGCGCCAGCAGCCAAGGACAGGGGGTAAACGAGCAGTACTTC,CASSQGQGVNEQYF
13,TRBV9,-,TRBJ1-1,-,TGTGCTAGTGGAAGGCAGGGGAACACTGAAGCTTTCTTT,CASGRQGNTEAFF
13,TRBV4-1,-,TRBJ2-3,once,TGCGCCAGCAGCCAAGAAAGCACGGATACGCAGTATTTT,CASSQESTDTQYF
14,TRBV2,-,TRBJ2-5,many,TGTGCCAGCAGTGAACGGGCCAGCGGAGAGACCCAGTACTTC,CASSERASGETQYF
12,TRBV19,-,TRBJ2-1,few,TGTGCCAGTAGTAGGGAGTACAATGAGCAGTTCTTC,CASSREYNEQFF
13,TRBV30,TRBD1,TRBJ1-2,-,TGTGCCTGGACCCAAAACAGGGGGGGTGGCTACACCTTC,CAWTQNRGGGYTF
13,TRBV3-1/TRBV3-2,-,TRBJ1-1,-,TGTGCCAGCAGCCAAACGGACAGAGGTTTCGCTTTCTTT,CASSQTDRGFAFF